This T cell receptor beta chain comes out of a study of CD8 T cells in Susac syndrome. About the research overall: Eight or nine of the sequenced Susac syndrome patients were in remission, and 5 or 6 had active disease.

The CDR3 is made up of 14 amino acids. Germline CDR1 reads SEHNR; CDR2 reads FQNEAQ (reference sequence). With 2 bases removed from V and 5 bases from J, the gap between germline ends came to 10 bases. A quantity of about 0.5 to 1 ug RNA underwent reverse transcription using random hexamers. Amplification of the TCR beta CDR3 was carried out by immunoSEQ multiplex PCR, which spanned a total of 54 Vbeta and 13 Jbeta segments. TCRdb analysed the immunoSEQ multiplex PCR reads with MiXCR anew, one entry per CDR3 protein. The sample shows about 180,000 distinct CDR3 sequences, about 95% of them seen only once.

The rearrangement joins TRBV7-9 to TRBJ1-5; weak D call: TRBD1 (6 bases). The sample consisted of CD4+ T cells from PBMCs. The source is a human donor with Susac syndrome. CDR3 sequence (DNA): TGTGCCAGCAGCTTAAGGGGGGAGGATCAGCCCCAGCATTTT. This gives the protein CASSLRGEDQPQHF.